This TCR beta chain was identified in a study of OX40 agonist ivuxolimab in advanced cancers. Across the whole study: Patients were treated with ivuxolimab, an agonistic anti-OX40 (CD134) antibody. Cohort: around 79% men, mean age about 60, aged about 20 to 80.

Study-level findings and limits: Blood T cells, both CD4+ and CD8+, expanded clonally by week 6 at 0.1 to 3.0 mg/kg.

CDR3 size: 15 residues. The V and J ends lost 4 bases and 0 bases respectively, with 10 bases between them. Germline-derived CDR1 and CDR2 are SGHRS and YFSETQ. TCRdb's copy holds only in-frame clones and misses some; the assay was immunoSEQ multiplex PCR. The table lists some 55,000 clones, approximately 84% of them singletons. For this clone: Its antigen is unknown.

The sample here was CD4+ or CD8+ T cells sorted from blood, taken in a trial of the OX40 agonist ivuxolimab. This TCR came from an adult with an advanced solid tumor such as melanoma, head and neck, liver or kidney cancer. The chain recombines TRBV5-1 with TRBJ2-2; maybe TRBD2 (5 bases). CDR3: CASSGGRPNTGELFF. The CDR3 DNA reads as TGCGCCAGCAGCGGAGGCCGTCCGAACACCGGGGAGCTGTTTTTT.